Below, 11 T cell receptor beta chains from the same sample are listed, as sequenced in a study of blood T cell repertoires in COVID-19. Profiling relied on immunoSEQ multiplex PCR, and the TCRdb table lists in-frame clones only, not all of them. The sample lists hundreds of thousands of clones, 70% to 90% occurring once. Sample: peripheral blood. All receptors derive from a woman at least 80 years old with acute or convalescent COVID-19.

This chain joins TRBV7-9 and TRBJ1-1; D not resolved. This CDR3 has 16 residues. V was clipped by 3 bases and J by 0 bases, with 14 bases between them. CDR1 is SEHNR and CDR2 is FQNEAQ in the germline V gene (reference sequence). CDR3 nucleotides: TGTGCCAGCAGCTTCCCCTTTCAACAAATGAACACTGAAGCTTTCTTT. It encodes CASSFPFQQMNTEAFF. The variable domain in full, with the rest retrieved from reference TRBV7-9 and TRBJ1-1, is DTGVSQNPRHKITKRGQNVTFRCDPISEHNRLYWYRQTLGQGPEFLTYFQNEAQLEKSRLLSDRFSAERPKGSFSTLEIQRTEQGDSAMYLCASSFPFQQMNTEAFFGQGTRLTVV.

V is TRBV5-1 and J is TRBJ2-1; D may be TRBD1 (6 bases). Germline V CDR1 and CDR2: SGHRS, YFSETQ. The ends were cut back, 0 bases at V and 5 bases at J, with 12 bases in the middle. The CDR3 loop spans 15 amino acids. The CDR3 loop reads CASSLVAGVHNEQFF. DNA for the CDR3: TGCGCCAGCAGCTTGGTGGCAGGGGTCCACAATGAGCAGTTCTTC. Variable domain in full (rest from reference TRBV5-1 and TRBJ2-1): KAGVTQTPRYLIKTRGQQVTLSCSPISGHRSVSWYQQTPGQGLQFLFEYFSETQRNKGNFPGRFSGRQFSNSRSEMNVSTLELGDSALYLCASSLVAGVHNEQFFGPGTRLTVL.

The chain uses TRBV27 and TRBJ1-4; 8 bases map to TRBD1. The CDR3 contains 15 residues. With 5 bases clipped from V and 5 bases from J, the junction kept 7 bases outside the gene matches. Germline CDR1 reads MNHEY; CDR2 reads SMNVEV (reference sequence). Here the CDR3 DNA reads TGTGCCAGCAGTACGTTTCAGGGGGCGAATGAAAAACTGTTTTTT. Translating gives CASSTFQGANEKLFF.

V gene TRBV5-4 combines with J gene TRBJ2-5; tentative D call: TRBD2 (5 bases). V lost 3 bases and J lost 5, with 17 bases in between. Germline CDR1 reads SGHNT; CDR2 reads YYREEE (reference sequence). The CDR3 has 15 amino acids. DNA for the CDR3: TGTGCCAGCAGCTCGACACTATCGGGGTTTGAGACCCAGTACTTC. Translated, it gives CASSSTLSGFETQYF.

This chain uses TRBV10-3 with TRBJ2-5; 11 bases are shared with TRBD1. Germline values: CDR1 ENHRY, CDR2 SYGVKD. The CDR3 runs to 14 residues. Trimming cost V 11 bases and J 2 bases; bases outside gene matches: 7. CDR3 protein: CAARGDRGQETQYF. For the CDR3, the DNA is TGTGCCGCCAGGGGGGACAGGGGGCAAGAGACCCAGTACTTC.

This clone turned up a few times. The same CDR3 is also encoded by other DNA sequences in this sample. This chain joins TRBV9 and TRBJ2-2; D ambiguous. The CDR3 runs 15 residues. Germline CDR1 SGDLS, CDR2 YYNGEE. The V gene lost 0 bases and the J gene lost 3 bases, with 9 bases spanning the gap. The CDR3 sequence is CASSVGLADTGELFF. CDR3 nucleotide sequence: TGTGCCAGCAGCGTAGGACTGGCTGACACCGGGGAGCTGTTTTTT.

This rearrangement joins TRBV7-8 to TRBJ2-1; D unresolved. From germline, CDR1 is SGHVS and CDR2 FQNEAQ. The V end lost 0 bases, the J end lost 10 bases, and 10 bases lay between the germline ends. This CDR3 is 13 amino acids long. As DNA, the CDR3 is TGTGCCAGCAGCTTAGCGGGCGTTTGGGAGCAGTTCTTC. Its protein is CASSLAGVWEQFF.

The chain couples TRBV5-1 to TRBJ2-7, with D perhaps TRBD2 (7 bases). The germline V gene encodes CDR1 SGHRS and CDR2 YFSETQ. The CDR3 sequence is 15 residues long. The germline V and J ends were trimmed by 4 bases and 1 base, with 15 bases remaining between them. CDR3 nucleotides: TGCGCCAGCAGCCCCGGCGGGGGCTATTCCTACGAGCAGTACTTC. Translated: CASSPGGGYSYEQYF. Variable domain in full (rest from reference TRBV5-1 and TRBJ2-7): KAGVTQTPRYLIKTRGQQVTLSCSPISGHRSVSWYQQTPGQGLQFLFEYFSETQRNKGNFPGRFSGRQFSNSRSEMNVSTLELGDSALYLCASSPGGGYSYEQYFGPGTRLTVT.

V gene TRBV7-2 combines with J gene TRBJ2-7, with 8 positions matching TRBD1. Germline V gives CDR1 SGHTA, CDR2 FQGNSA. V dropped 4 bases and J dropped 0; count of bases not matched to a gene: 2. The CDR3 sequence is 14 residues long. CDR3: CASSWDRSSYEQYF. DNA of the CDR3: TGTGCCAGCAGCTGGGACAGGAGCTCCTACGAGCAGTACTTC. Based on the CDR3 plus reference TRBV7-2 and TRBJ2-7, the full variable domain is GAGVSQSPSNKVTEKGKDVELRCDPISGHTALYWYRQSLGQGLEFLIYFQGNSAPDKSGLPSDRFSAERTGGSVSTLTIQRTQQEDSAVYLCASSWDRSSYEQYFGPGTRLTVT.

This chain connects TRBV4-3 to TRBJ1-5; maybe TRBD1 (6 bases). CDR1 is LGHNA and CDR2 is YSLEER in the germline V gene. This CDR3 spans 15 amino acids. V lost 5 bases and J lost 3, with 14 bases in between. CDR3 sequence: CASSYMQGSNQPQHF. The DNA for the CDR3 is TGCGCCAGCAGCTATATGCAGGGGTCCAATCAGCCCCAGCATTTT.

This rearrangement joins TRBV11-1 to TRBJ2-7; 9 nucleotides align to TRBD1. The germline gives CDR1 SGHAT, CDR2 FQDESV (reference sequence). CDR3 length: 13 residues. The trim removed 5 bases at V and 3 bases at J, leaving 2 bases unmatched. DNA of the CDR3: TGTGCCAGCAGCCCGACAGGGGGCTACGAGCAGTACTTC. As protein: CASSPTGGYEQYF.